This T cell receptor (beta chain) was recorded in a study of naive and memory T cell subsets. This CDR3 spans 15 amino acids. Germline CDR1 is SNHLY and CDR2 is FYNNEI. Trimming left V 6 bases short and J 5 bases short, with 19 bases between. Both TRBC1 and TRBC2 were covered by a beta constant-region primer of two equimolar oligonucleotides. Via MiXCR, TCRdb re-called the UMI-ligation and nested PCR reads, giving one row per CDR3 protein. Altogether some 150,000 distinct CDR3 sequences are present, 15% to 20% being singletons, with the ten largest covering about 0.15%. The receptor was derived from a human donor in good health. The material sequenced was naive CD4+ T cells from blood. This sequence joins TRBV2 and TRBJ2-5; D might be TRBD1 or TRBD2, each matching 5 bases. CDR3 region: CASRVPGTAGETQYF. The CDR3 DNA reads as TGTGCCAGCAGAGTGCCTGGGACGGCCGGGGAGACCCAGTACTTC. Full variable domain (rest looked up from reference TRBV2 and TRBJ2-5): EPEVTQTPSHQVTQMGQEVILRCVPISNHLYFYWYRQILGQKVEFLVSFYNNEISEKSEIFDDQFSVERPDGSNFTLKIRSTKLEDSAMYFCASRVPGTAGETQYFGPGTRLLVL.